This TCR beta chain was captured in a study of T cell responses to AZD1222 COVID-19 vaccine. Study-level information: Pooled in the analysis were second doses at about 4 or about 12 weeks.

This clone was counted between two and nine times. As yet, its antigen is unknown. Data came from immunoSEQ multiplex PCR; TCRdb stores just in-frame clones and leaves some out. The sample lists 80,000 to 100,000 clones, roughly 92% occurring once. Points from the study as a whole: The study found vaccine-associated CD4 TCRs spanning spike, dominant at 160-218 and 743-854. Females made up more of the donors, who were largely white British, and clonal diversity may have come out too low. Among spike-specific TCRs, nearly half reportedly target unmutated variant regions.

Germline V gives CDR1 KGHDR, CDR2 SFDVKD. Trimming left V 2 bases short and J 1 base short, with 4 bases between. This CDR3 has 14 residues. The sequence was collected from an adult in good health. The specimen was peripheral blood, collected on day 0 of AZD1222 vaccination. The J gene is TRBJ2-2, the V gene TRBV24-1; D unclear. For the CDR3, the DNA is TGTGCCACCAGTGATTCACAGAACACCGGGGAGCTGTTTTTT. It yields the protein CATSDSQNTGELFF.